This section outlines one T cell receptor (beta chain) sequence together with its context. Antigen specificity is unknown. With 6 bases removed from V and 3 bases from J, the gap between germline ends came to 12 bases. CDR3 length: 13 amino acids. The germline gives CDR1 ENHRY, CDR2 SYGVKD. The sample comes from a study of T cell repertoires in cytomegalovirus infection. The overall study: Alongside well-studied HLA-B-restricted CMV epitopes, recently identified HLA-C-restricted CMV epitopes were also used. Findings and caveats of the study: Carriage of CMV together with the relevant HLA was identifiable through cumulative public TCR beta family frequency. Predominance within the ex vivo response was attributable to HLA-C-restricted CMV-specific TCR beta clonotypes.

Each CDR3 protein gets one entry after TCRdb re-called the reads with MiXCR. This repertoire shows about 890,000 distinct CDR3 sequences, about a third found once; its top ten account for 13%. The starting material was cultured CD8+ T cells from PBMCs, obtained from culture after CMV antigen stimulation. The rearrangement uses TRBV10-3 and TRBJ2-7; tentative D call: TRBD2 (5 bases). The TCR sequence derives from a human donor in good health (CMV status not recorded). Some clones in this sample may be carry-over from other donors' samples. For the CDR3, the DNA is TGTGCCATCAGGACGGACTCCAACTACGAGCAGTACTTC. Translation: CAIRTDSNYEQYF.